Listed below are T cell receptor beta chains from one sample, sequenced in a study of breast tumors, draining lymph nodes, adjacent tissues. TCRdb independently ran MiXCR on the multiplex PCR reads; one entry per CDR3 protein. Among over 250,000 distinct CDR3 sequences, 30% were seen once, and the ten largest hold 1.1%. What was sequenced was axillary lymph node tissue. These receptors were obtained from a female donor with breast cancer. Some clones in this sample may be carry-over from other donors' samples. Each CDR3 is given with its conserved first and last residue. D genes are given only for firm matches.

d_call v_call cdr3_aa
TRBD1 TRBV11-3 CASSLGTGFFF
TRBD1 TRBV3-1 CASSHSDRGQETQYF
. TRBV3-1 CASSQAGFRSGNYGYTF
TRBD2 TRBV29-1 CSVEDARLAGGMDTQYF
. TRBV29-1 CSVESLLAGLELFF
. TRBV2 CASSAGGASNQPQHF
. TRBV5-5 CASSVATGGPSYEQYF
. TRBV12-3/TRBV12-4 CASSLSRLEVPDTQYF
. TRBV6-5 CASSGDSNEQFF
TRBD2 TRBV4-1 CASSPVGAGVVADTQYF
. TRBV28 CASRTARGAGELFF
TRBD2 TRBV5-5 CASSLGLAGRTDTQYF
. TRBV30 CAWKRGAREKLFF
TRBD2 TRBV9 CASSVGITSDEQYF
. TRBV19 CATRLGGIGYTF
. TRBV7-9 CASSFYICSAPPGDGNTQYF
TRBD2 TRBV19 CASSIPASGRDNEQFF
TRBD1 TRBV19 CATRAGTGFRTDTQYF
. TRBV2 CASSGPGGLDSYEQYF
TRBD1 TRBV29-1 CSVHRGRNTEAFF
. TRBV19 CASSPAPTSNTGELFF
. TRBV19 CASSPGGGQPQHF
. TRBV6-2/TRBV6-3 CASSYPNYGEQFF
. TRBV12-3/TRBV12-4 CASRHSGTGELFF
. TRBV12-5 CASSDRQGELFF
. TRBV6-1 CASSELVQSGELFF
TRBD1 TRBV6-4 CASSHLERQGLVGYTF